Listed below are T cell receptor beta chains from one sample, sequenced in a study of T cell responses to AZD1222 COVID-19 vaccine. Method: immunoSEQ multiplex PCR; TCRdb's copy keeps in-frame clones and lacks some. The sample yields 150,000 to 200,000 clones, just over 90% seen once. Sequenced here: peripheral blood, sampled 28 days after the second AZD1222 dose. These receptor sequences come from an adult who received the AZD1222 COVID-19 vaccine. Each CDR3 is given with its conserved first and last residue. Each record gives: D gene, J gene, V gene, CDR3 length, clone size, CDR3 DNA, CDR3 protein. D genes are given only for firm matches. Rows may omit the clone size; those that give it use once, few, many or a size class.

>-|TRBJ2-3|TRBV6-5|16|-
TGTGCCAGCAGTTACTCGACTCAGGGCCCCACAGATACGCAGTATTTT
CASSYSTQGPTDTQYF
>TRBD1|TRBJ1-1|TRBV14|16|-
TGTGCCAGCAGCCAACGTTTTTGGACAGGGGGCTATGAAGCTTTCTTT
CASSQRFWTGGYEAFF
>TRBD2|TRBJ2-2|TRBV10-3|17|-
TGTGCCATCAGGTCGTATGGAACTAGCGAGAACACCGGGGAGCTGTTTTTT
CAIRSYGTSENTGELFF
>-|TRBJ1-1|TRBV29-1|16|few
TGCAGCGCCCTAGGGCTATCGAGACGCGGAAGGACTGAAGCTTTCTTT
CSALGLSRRGRTEAFF
>TRBD1|TRBJ1-6|TRBV30|16|-
TGTGCCTGGAGTGCTGCGCGGACAGGGGGCAATTCACCCCTCCACTTT
CAWSAARTGGNSPLHF
>TRBD1|TRBJ2-3|TRBV7-2|15|-
TGTGCCAGCAGCGTGGGACAGTTTAGCACAGATACGCAGTATTTT
CASSVGQFSTDTQYF
>-|TRBJ2-5|TRBV10-3|15|-
TGTGCCATCAGTAATCTAGCAGGGGCCCAAGAGACCCAGTACTTC
CAISNLAGAQETQYF
>-|TRBJ1-2|TRBV18|13|-
TGTGCCAGCTCCTCTGGGAGGAACTATGGCTACACCTTC
CASSSGRNYGYTF
>-|TRBJ1-4|TRBV15|14|-
TGTGCCACCAGCAGAGCCCGGTGGAATGAAAAACTGTTTTTT
CATSRARWNEKLFF
>-|TRBJ1-3|TRBV27|14|-
TGTGCCAGCAGGTCAGGGACATCTGGAAACACCATATATTTT
CASRSGTSGNTIYF
>-|TRBJ1-1|TRBV3-1/TRBV3-2|11|-
TGTGCCAGCAGCCAAGCTCGTGAAGCTTTCTTT
CASSQAREAFF
>-|TRBJ1-1|TRBV2|11|-
TGTGCCAGCGTGTTACGGTATGAAGCTTTCTTT
CASVLRYEAFF
>TRBD1|TRBJ1-2|TRBV28|13|-
TGTGCCAGTCGGACAGGGCTGGACTATGGCTACACCTTC
CASRTGLDYGYTF
>-|TRBJ2-3|TRBV7-3|11|-
TGTGCCAGCAGCTCCGGACCTACGCAGTATTTT
CASSSGPTQYF
>TRBD2|TRBJ2-1|TRBV18|15|-
TGTGCCAGCTCAAGGGGACTAGCGGCTTACAATGAGCAGTTCTTC
CASSRGLAAYNEQFF
>-|TRBJ2-5|TRBV4-1|14|-
TGCGCCAGCAGCCAAGGAGGGGTAGGGGGGTTCCAGTACTTC
CASSQGGVGGFQYF
>TRBD1|TRBJ1-2|TRBV18|14|-
TGTGCCAGCTCACCGGAGGGGGCGCTGGATGGCTACACCTTC
CASSPEGALDGYTF
>-|TRBJ2-7|TRBV5-1|14|-
TGCGCCAGCAGCTTGGGCGGCCAGAATAACGAGCAGTACTTC
CASSLGGQNNEQYF
>-|TRBJ1-1|TRBV7-2|15|-
TGTGCCAGCAGCTTAGTTGCACGAGGAAACACTGAAGCTTTCTTT
CASSLVARGNTEAFF
>-|TRBJ2-7|TRBV5-6|16|-
TGTGCCAGCAGCTTGGACGACGGGTTCCACAATTACGAGCAGTACTTC
CASSLDDGFHNYEQYF
>TRBD2|TRBJ2-5|TRBV27|15|-
TGTGCCAGCGGGGGCCTAGCGGGGGGTCAAGAGACCCAGTACTTC
CASGGLAGGQETQYF
>TRBD2|TRBJ2-3|TRBV5-6|17|-
TGTGCCAGCAGCTTGGGACTAGCGGACCTTAGCACAGATACGCAGTATTTT
CASSLGLADLSTDTQYF
>-|TRBJ1-1|TRBV7-9|16|few
TGTGCCAGCAGCATATCTGGGGATCTTATGAACACTGAAGCTTTCTTT
CASSISGDLMNTEAFF
>-|TRBJ1-3|TRBV7-6|15|-
TGTGCCAGCAGCTTAGGGGACTACTCTGGAAACACCATATATTTT
CASSLGDYSGNTIYF
>-|TRBJ1-2|TRBV5-1|15|-
TGCGCCAGCAGCTTGGATGTGGCACAGCACTATGGCTACACCTTC
CASSLDVAQHYGYTF
>-|TRBJ2-3|TRBV7-6|13|once
TGTGCCAGCAGCTTAGGTGGACTAGATACGCAGTATTTT
CASSLGGLDTQYF
>-|TRBJ1-3|TRBV19|16|-
TGTGCCAGTAGTCTCGGGACCAGAGTATCTGGAAACACCATATATTTT
CASSLGTRVSGNTIYF
>-|TRBJ1-4|TRBV19|16|-
TGTGCCAGTAGTATAGACGATAGTGCAACTAATGAAAAACTGTTTTTT
CASSIDDSATNEKLFF
>TRBD1|TRBJ1-6|TRBV4-1|17|-
TGCGCCAGCAGCCCGGAGGGACAGGCGAGCCATAATTCACCCCTCCACTTT
CASSPEGQASHNSPLHF
>-|TRBJ2-3|TRBV24-1|16|-
TGTGCCACCAGTGATGCAACCGGGACGGGCACAGATACGCAGTATTTT
CATSDATGTGTDTQYF
>TRBD1|TRBJ1-4|TRBV19|16|-
TGTGCCAGTAGCGACAGGGGTCCAGCAACTAATGAAAAACTGTTTTTT
CASSDRGPATNEKLFF
>-|TRBJ1-2|TRBV11-2|13|-
TGTGCCAGCAGCTTAAGAGGGTCTGGGGGCTACACCTTC
CASSLRGSGGYTF
>TRBD1|TRBJ1-2|TRBV3-1/TRBV3-2|15|-
TGTGCCAGCAGCCAAGAGGGACAGGGTGGCTATGGCTACACCTTC
CASSQEGQGGYGYTF
>-|TRBJ1-2|TRBV27|12|-
TGTGCCAGCAGTCCCAGTGGGCATGGCTACACCTTC
CASSPSGHGYTF
>-|TRBJ1-2|TRBV5-1|16|-
TGCGCCAGCAGCTTGGAAGTCTTCGGCAGAGCCTATGGCTACACCTTC
CASSLEVFGRAYGYTF
>TRBD1|TRBJ1-6|TRBV19|16|-
TGTGCCAGTAGTTTGCGACAGGGGGCGGCTAATTCACCCCTCCACTTT
CASSLRQGAANSPLHF
>-|TRBJ2-3|TRBV5-5|14|-
TGTGCCAGCAGCCTGTCGGAGGCCACAGATACGCAGTATTTT
CASSLSEATDTQYF
>TRBD1|TRBJ1-1|TRBV7-9|17|-
TGTGCCAGCAGCCGACCCGCAGGGGGCGCGGGTGACACTGAAGCTTTCTTT
CASSRPAGGAGDTEAFF
>TRBD2|TRBJ2-1|TRBV6-5|15|-
TGTGCCAGCAGTTACAGGCTAGCGGGGGCTAATGAGCAGTTCTTC
CASSYRLAGANEQFF
>TRBD1|TRBJ1-2|TRBV11-2|13|-
TGTGCCAGCAGCCCGCAGGGGGCGGTTGGCTACACCTTC
CASSPQGAVGYTF
>-|TRBJ1-1|TRBV27|14|-
TGTGCCAGCAGTCAGACGTGGGGGCAGGGTGAAGCTTTCTTT
CASSQTWGQGEAFF
>-|TRBJ2-3|TRBV5-4|16|once
TGTGCCAGCAGCTTGGGATTACGGGGGTCCACAGATACGCAGTATTTT
CASSLGLRGSTDTQYF
>-|TRBJ2-5|TRBV7-9|13|-
TGTGCCAGCAGCTTAGCGCTAAAAGGGACCCAGTACTTC
CASSLALKGTQYF